This T cell receptor (beta chain) emerged from a study of OX40 agonist ivuxolimab in advanced cancers. The method was immunoSEQ multiplex PCR; TCRdb's version includes in-frame clones alone and lacks a portion of them. The sample records roughly 61,000 clones, under 90% being singletons. The CDR3 runs 14 residues. The V and J ends lost 4 bases and 4 bases respectively, with 14 bases between them. Germline CDR1 is SGDLS and CDR2 is YYNGEE. V is TRBV9 and J is TRBJ1-2, with TRBD1 as a possible D gene (6 bases). The source material was CD4+ or CD8+ T cells sorted from blood, sampled in a trial of the OX40 agonist ivuxolimab. The TCR sequence derives from an adult with an advanced solid tumor such as melanoma, head and neck, liver or kidney cancer. CDR3 in amino acids: CASSKGGGGYGYTF. In DNA form, the CDR3 reads TGTGCCAGCAGCAAAGGAGGGGGAGGCTATGGCTACACCTTC. The full variable domain, rest sourced from reference TRBV9 and TRBJ1-2, is DSGVTQTPKHLITATGQRVTLRCSPRSGDLSVYWYQQSLDQGLQFLIQYYNGEERAKGNILERFSAQQFPDLHSELNLSSLELGDSALYFCASSKGGGGYGYTFGSGTRLTVV.